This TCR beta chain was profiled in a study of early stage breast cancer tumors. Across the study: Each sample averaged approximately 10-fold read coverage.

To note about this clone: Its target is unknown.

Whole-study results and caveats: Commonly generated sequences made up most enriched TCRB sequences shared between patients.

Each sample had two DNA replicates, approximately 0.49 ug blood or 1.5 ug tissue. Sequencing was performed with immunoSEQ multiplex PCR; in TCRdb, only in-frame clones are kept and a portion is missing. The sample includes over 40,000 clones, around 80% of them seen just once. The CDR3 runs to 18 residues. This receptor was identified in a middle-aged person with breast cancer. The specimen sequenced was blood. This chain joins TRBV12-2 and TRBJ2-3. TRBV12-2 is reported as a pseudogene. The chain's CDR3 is CASRLAAGRIKSTDTQYF. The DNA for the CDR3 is TGTGCAAGTCGCTTAGCGGCCGGTAGGATTAAGAGCACAGATACGCAGTATTTT.